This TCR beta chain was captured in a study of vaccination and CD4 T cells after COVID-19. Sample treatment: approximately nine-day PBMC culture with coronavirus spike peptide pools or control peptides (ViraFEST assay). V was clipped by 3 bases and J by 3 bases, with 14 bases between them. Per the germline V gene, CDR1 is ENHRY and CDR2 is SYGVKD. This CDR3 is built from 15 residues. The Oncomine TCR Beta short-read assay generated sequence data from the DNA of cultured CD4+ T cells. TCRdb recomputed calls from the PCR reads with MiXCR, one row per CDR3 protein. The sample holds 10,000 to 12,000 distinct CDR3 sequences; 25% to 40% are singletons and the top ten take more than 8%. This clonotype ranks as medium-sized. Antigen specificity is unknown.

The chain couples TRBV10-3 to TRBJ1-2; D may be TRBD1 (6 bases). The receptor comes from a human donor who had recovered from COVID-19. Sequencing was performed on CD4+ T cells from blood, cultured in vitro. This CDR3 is CAISDRGHQDYGYTF. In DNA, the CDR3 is TGTGCCATCAGTGACAGGGGCCATCAAGACTATGGCTACACCTTC.